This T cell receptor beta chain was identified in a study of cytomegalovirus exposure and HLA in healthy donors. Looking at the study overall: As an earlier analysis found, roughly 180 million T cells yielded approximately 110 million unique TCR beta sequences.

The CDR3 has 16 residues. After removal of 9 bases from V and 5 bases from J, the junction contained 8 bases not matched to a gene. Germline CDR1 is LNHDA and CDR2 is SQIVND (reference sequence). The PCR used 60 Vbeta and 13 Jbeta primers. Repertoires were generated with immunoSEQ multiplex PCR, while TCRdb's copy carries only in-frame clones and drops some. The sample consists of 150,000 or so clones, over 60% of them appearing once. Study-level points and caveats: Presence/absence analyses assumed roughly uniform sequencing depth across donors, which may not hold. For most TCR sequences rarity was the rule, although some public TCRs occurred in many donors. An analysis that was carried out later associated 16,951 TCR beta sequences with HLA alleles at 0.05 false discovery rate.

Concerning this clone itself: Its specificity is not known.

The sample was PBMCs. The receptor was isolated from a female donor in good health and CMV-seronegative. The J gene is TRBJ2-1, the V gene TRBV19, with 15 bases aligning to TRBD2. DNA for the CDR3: TGTGCCAGCACCAAGGGGACTAGCGGGAGGCACAATGAGCAGTTCTTC. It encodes CASTKGTSGRHNEQFF. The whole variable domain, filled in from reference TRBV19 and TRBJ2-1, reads DGGITQSPKYLFRKEGQNVTLSCEQNLNHDAMYWYRQDPGQGLRLIYYSQIVNDFQKGDIAEGYSVSREKKESFPLTVTSAQKNPTAFYLCASTKGTSGRHNEQFFGPGTRLTVL.